This T cell receptor (beta chain) was observed in a study of regulatory T cells in long-lasting Graves disease. Looking at the study overall: Persistent cases were those of Graves' disease that involved over 5 years of antithyroid drugs with positive TSH receptor antibodies.

Arm-PCR of CDR3 regions and iRepertoire HTBI primers were used to build TCR beta libraries. TCRdb used MiXCR to reprocess the multiplex PCR reads, holding one entry per CDR3 protein. Here the sample spans a few hundred thousand distinct CDR3 sequences, approximately 23% being singletons. Time point denoted: persistent/refractory GD, antithyroid drugs over 5 years with positive TRAb. The TCR library was made from RNA that had been extracted from PBMCs in TRIzol. Each of the patients was recruited from an endocrinology department situated in Xi'an, China. General study points: Relative to newly diagnosed Graves' patients, persistent ones had lower TCR diversity. Patients with persistent disease showed a bias toward TRBV28, TRBJ1-2 and TRBJ2-5.

CDR1 is MDHEN and CDR2 is SYDVKM in the germline V gene. Deletions cut 1 base from V and 2 bases from J, with 9 bases between. The CDR3 consists of 14 residues. This clonotype was detected only a few times. The target antigen is unknown. Sequences were derived from peripheral blood mononuclear cells (PBMCs), sampled when the disease was refractory, from a patient treated with antithyroid drugs. This chain joins TRBV28 and TRBJ2-7; D unresolved. The receptor comes from a female donor with Graves disease. The CDR3 is CASSLFRRAYEQYF. The CDR3 nucleotides read TGTGCCAGCAGTTTATTCAGGAGAGCCTACGAGCAGTACTTC.